The rows below give T cell receptor beta chains drawn from one sample of a study of shared clonotypes between healthy human individuals. Some clones are missing from TCRdb's copy, which holds only in-frame ones; the method was immunoSEQ multiplex PCR. The sample holds 2 million to 2.5 million clones; less than 95% are singletons and the top ten take 0.37%. The sequencing sample was made of naive CD4+ T cells from PBMCs. These receptors came from a young man in good health. Some clones in this sample may be carry-over from other donors' samples. Each CDR3 is given with its conserved first and last residue. A D gene is named only where the DNA matches it firmly. Not every row has a clone size; where given, it reads once, few, many or a size class.

d_gene	v_gene	abundance	j_gene	CDR3nt	CDR3aa
NA	TRBV7-2	NA	TRBJ2-5	TGTGCCAGCAGCTTAGTAAGGCCCCCCGGGACCCAGTACTTC	CASSLVRPPGTQYF
TRBD2	TRBV4-1	NA	TRBJ2-5	TGCGCCAGCAATCTCGCGGGAGGATACCAAGAGACCCAGTACTTC	CASNLAGGYQETQYF
NA	TRBV5-1	NA	TRBJ2-7	TGCGCCACCAGCTCCGGGGACCGGGCCTACGAGCAGTACTTC	CATSSGDRAYEQYF
TRBD2	TRBV10-3	NA	TRBJ2-5	TGTGCCATCAGGGGACTAGCGGAAGAGACCCAGTACTTC	CAIRGLAEETQYF
NA	TRBV7-2	NA	TRBJ2-4	TGTGCCAGCAGCTTAGAGGGAATGGAGTTCCTGAACATTCAGTACTTC	CASSLEGMEFLNIQYF
NA	TRBV5-4	NA	TRBJ2-3	TGTGCCAGCAGCTCCCCTTTGGGGGGTACAGATACGCAGTATTTT	CASSSPLGGTDTQYF
NA	TRBV9	NA	TRBJ2-5	TGTGCCAGCAGCCCCCGTTCGCCGGAAACGCAAGAGACCCAGTACTTC	CASSPRSPETQETQYF
NA	TRBV27	NA	TRBJ1-5	TGTGCCAGCAGTCGATATAGCAATCAGCCCCAGCATTTT	CASSRYSNQPQHF
TRBD2	TRBV9	NA	TRBJ2-1	TGTGCCAGCAGCATCCGGACTAGCTCCAGCTCCTACAATGAGCAGTTCTTC	CASSIRTSSSSYNEQFF
NA	TRBV4-2	NA	TRBJ2-2	TGTGCCAGCAGCCCGGGACCCGGGGAGCTGTTTTTT	CASSPGPGELFF
NA	TRBV4-1	NA	TRBJ1-2	TGCGCCAGCAGCCCCGACCCTAACTATGGCTACACCTTC	CASSPDPNYGYTF
NA	TRBV7-2	NA	TRBJ1-5	TGTGCCAGCAGCTTAGCCGGGACGTCCAATCAGCCCCAGCATTTT	CASSLAGTSNQPQHF
TRBD2	TRBV5-1	once	TRBJ2-5	TGCGCCAGCAGCTCGTTAGCGGGAGAAGAGACCCAGTACTTC	CASSSLAGEETQYF
TRBD2	TRBV5-1	NA	TRBJ2-2	TGCGCCAGCAGCCCTTTAATCCAGGCTAGCGGTAACACCGGGGAGCTGTTTTTT	CASSPLIQASGNTGELFF
NA	TRBV7-2	NA	TRBJ1-5	TGTGCCAGCAGCCTTTCGATCTATCAGCCCCAGCATTTT	CASSLSIYQPQHF
TRBD1	TRBV19	NA	TRBJ2-3	TGTGCCACCGCTAGGGGACAGGGTCCAGATACGCAGTATTTT	CATARGQGPDTQYF
NA	TRBV2	NA	TRBJ2-3	TGTGCCAGCAGTGGATCACTAGCAGGTTCCGATACGCAGTATTTT	CASSGSLAGSDTQYF
NA	TRBV10-3	NA	TRBJ2-7	TGTGCCATCAGTGAACGCCGGCAGGGGGGCTACGAGCAGTACTTC	CAISERRQGGYEQYF
TRBD1	TRBV30	NA	TRBJ2-7	TGTGCCTGGAGTGGTAAGACCGGACAGGGGGCCTCCTACGAGCAGTACTTC	CAWSGKTGQGASYEQYF
NA	TRBV6-5	NA	TRBJ1-2	TGTGCCAGCAGCCTGGACAGAAAATCAGGCTACACCTTC	CASSLDRKSGYTF
NA	TRBV7-9	NA	TRBJ1-2	TGTGCCAGCAGCCCACAAAGACAGAGTTATGGCTACACCTTC	CASSPQRQSYGYTF
NA	TRBV7-2	NA	TRBJ2-3	TGTGCCAGCAGCCCCCGGATGGCAGATACGCAGTATTTT	CASSPRMADTQYF
NA	TRBV18	NA	TRBJ2-7	TGTGCCAGCTCACTCAGGGGAGGGTTCTACGAGCAGTACTTC	CASSLRGGFYEQYF
NA	TRBV18	NA	TRBJ1-1	TGTGCCAGCTCACCACAACGACTGGGAACTGAAGCTTTCTTT	CASSPQRLGTEAFF
TRBD2	TRBV2	NA	TRBJ2-2	TGTGCCAGCAGCCGACTAGCGGGAGAAAACACCGGGGAGCTGTTTTTT	CASSRLAGENTGELFF
TRBD1	TRBV5-8	NA	TRBJ1-2	TGTGCCAGCAGCTCCCGGACAGGACCCTATGGCTACACCTTC	CASSSRTGPYGYTF
TRBD2	TRBV5-4	NA	TRBJ2-2	TGTGCCAGCAGCTTGGGGGGACTAGCGGGAGCGAACACCGGGGAGCTGTTTTTT	CASSLGGLAGANTGELFF
NA	TRBV4-3	NA	TRBJ2-7	TGCGCCAGCAGCCCTTATACAGGCTACGAGCAGTACTTC	CASSPYTGYEQYF
TRBD2	TRBV5-4	NA	TRBJ2-3	TGTGCCAGCAGCGCGGGAGCGGGAGATACGCAGTATTTT	CASSAGAGDTQYF
NA	TRBV4-3	NA	TRBJ2-5	TGCGCCAGCAGCCAATTCGCCCGGGACCAAGAGACCCAGTACTTC	CASSQFARDQETQYF